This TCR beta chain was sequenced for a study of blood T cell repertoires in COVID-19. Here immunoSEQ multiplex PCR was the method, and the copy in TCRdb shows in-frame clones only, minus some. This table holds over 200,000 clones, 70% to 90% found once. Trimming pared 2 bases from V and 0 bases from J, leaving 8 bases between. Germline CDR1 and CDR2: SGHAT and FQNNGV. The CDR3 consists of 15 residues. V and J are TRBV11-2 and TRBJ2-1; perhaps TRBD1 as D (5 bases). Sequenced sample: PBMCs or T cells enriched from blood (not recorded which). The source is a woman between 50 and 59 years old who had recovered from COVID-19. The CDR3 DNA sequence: TGTGCCAGCAGCTTATTTACAGGCTCCTACAATGAGCAGTTCTTC. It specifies CASSLFTGSYNEQFF.